Included here is one T cell receptor beta chain sequence, with context. Its antigen is still unknown. V was pared by 1 base and J by 1 base, with 16 bases between. Per germline, CDR1 SQVTM and CDR2 ANQGSEA. This CDR3 spans 16 amino acids. The sample comes from a study of cytomegalovirus exposure and HLA in healthy donors. Study observations and caveats: About 87% or about 30% of the time was how often most TCR beta V segments were productive, according to an earlier analysis. Reported findings show TCR beta sequences accurately forecast HLA-A and HLA-B alleles in most subjects. Presence/absence comparisons presumed near-even sequencing depth among donors. With later analysis, a missense DCLRE1C variant became linked to TCR beta V- and J-gene trimming.

In the PCR, 60 Vbeta and 13 Jbeta primers were used. TCRdb's table, derived via immunoSEQ multiplex PCR, lists solely in-frame clones and lacks some. The sample records over 150,000 clones, 68% being singletons. This clonotype originated in a woman under 30 in good health and CMV-seropositive. The specimen sequenced was PBMCs. The chain links TRBV29-1 to TRBJ1-2; D not certain. DNA for the CDR3: TGCAGCGTTGAAGCCTACTTCCGGGAAGATAACTATGGCTACACCTTC. This translates into CSVEAYFREDNYGYTF.